This TCR beta chain was sequenced for a study of cytomegalovirus exposure and HLA in healthy donors. A note on this clone: Its antigen remains unidentified.

The study ran its PCR with 60 Vbeta and 13 Jbeta primers. Some clones are missing from TCRdb's copy, which holds only in-frame ones; the method was immunoSEQ multiplex PCR. The sample consists of 170,000 or so clones, around 84% of them appearing once. The germline V gene has CDR1 SGHDN and CDR2 FVKESK. This CDR3 comprises 14 residues. The V and J ends lost 1 base and 7 bases, in that order; junction bases with no gene match: 3. General study findings and limits: Rarity marked most TCR sequences, yet some public TCRs occurred in many donors.

The sample consisted of PBMCs. The sequence was collected from a man aged 50-60 years in good health and CMV-seropositive. V usage is TRBV14 and J usage is TRBJ2-2, with 7 bases lining up with TRBD2. CDR3 loop: CASSQVLAGGELFF. For the CDR3, the DNA is TGTGCCAGCAGCCAAGTCTTAGCGGGCGGGGAGCTGTTTTTT.